Included here is one T cell receptor beta chain sequence, with context. Its target is unknown. V shed 4 bases, J shed 5 bases, and the junction held 7 bases outside the gene matches. CDR1 and CDR2 (germline): SGHRS, YFSETQ. This CDR3 has 16 residues. TCRdb keeps only in-frame clones here, not all; method: immunoSEQ multiplex PCR. The table shows fewer than 6,000 clones, with 85% to 90% occurring only once. This sample stems from a study of OX40 agonist ivuxolimab in advanced cancers. Study background: The dose-escalation cohort was about 80% male, with a mean age of approximately 61 years, ranging roughly 20 to 90.

Findings of the study overall: CD4+ and CD8+ blood T cells expanded clonally by week 6 at 0.1 to 3.0 mg/kg. What antigens the expanded peripheral T cells recognized was never established.

The clonotype was recovered from an adult with an advanced solid tumor such as melanoma, head and neck, liver or kidney cancer. Specimen: CD4+ or CD8+ T cells sorted from blood, collected in a trial of the OX40 agonist ivuxolimab. The rearrangement links TRBV5-1 to TRBJ2-5, with 14 bases that match TRBD2. This CDR3 reads CASSPGLAGGTETQYF. CDR3 DNA: TGCGCCAGCAGCCCCGGACTAGCGGGAGGCACGGAGACCCAGTACTTC.